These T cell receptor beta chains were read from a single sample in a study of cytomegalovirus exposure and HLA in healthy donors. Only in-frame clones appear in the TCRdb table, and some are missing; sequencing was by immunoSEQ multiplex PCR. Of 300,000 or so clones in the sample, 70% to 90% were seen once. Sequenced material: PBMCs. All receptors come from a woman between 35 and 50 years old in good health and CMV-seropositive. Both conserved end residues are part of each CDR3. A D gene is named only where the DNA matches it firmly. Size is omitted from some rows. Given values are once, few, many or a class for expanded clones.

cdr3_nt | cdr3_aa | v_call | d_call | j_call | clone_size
TGTGCCAGCAGGTCGGCGACCCGGACAGGGCACACAGATACGCAGTATTTT | CASRSATRTGHTDTQYF | TRBV28 | TRBD1 | TRBJ2-3 | -
TGTGCCAGTAGACAGGGCCCCTCCACTGAAGCTTTCTTT | CASRQGPSTEAFF | TRBV19 | - | TRBJ1-1 | -
TGTGCCAGTAGCTGGAAGGAGGGGCTCAATAGCAATCAGCCCCAGCATTTT | CASSWKEGLNSNQPQHF | TRBV19 | - | TRBJ1-5 | once
TGTGCCAGCAGTCCGGCCGGGAACAATCAGCCCCAGCATTTT | CASSPAGNNQPQHF | TRBV28 | - | TRBJ1-5 | -
TGTGCCAGCAGTTCACTAGCGGCAGGCAATGAGCAGTTCTTC | CASSSLAAGNEQFF | TRBV6-6 | TRBD2 | TRBJ2-1 | -
TGCGCCAGCAGCCAAGTTGGGGGCAGGTACACTGAAGCTTTCTTT | CASSQVGGRYTEAFF | TRBV4-3 | - | TRBJ1-1 | -
TGCGCCAGCAGCGTAGGGGCGGGAGGGGCTATCGAGCAGTACTTC | CASSVGAGGAIEQYF | TRBV5-1 | TRBD2 | TRBJ2-7 | -
TGTGCCAGCTCGCAGACAGGGGGCGCCTGGTACAATGAGCAGTTCTTC | CASSQTGGAWYNEQFF | TRBV18 | TRBD1 | TRBJ2-1 | -
TGTGCCAGCAGTGTGGGACAAAGCTCCTACAATGAGCAGTTCTTC | CASSVGQSSYNEQFF | TRBV2 | - | TRBJ2-1 | -
TGCGCCAGCAGTCAGGAGGTGACAGGGCAAAGCACAGATACGCAGTATTTT | CASSQEVTGQSTDTQYF | TRBV23-1 | TRBD1 | TRBJ2-3 | -
TGTGCCAGCAGCCCCCAGGCCGCGAACTCCTACGAGCAGTACTTC | CASSPQAANSYEQYF | TRBV7-6 | - | TRBJ2-7 | -
TGTGCCAGCAGCGTAGGTGGACTTACCAACTATGGCTACACCTTC | CASSVGGLTNYGYTF | TRBV9 | - | TRBJ1-2 | once
TGTGCCAGCAGTTTCGGGACAGCAACTAATGAAAAACTGTTTTTT | CASSFGTATNEKLFF | TRBV28 | TRBD1 | TRBJ1-4 | few
TGTGCCAGCAGCTTGGCCGGACTCGGTGGCTCTGGGGCCAACGTCCTGACTTTC | CASSLAGLGGSGANVLTF | TRBV5-4 | - | TRBJ2-6 | -
TGTGCCAGCAGACAACCAACCGGAGCTCCGCCCTACAATGAGCAGTTCTTC | CASRQPTGAPPYNEQFF | TRBV28 | - | TRBJ2-1 | few